These 11 T cell receptor beta chains came from one sample sequenced in a study of beta chain features in type 1 diabetes. The authors reverse transcribed all of the isolated RNA, so sequencing captured expressed TCRB transcripts. Data came from immunoSEQ multiplex PCR; TCRdb stores just in-frame clones and leaves some out. The sample records roughly 140,000 clones, 6.5% to 8.5% being singletons. The sequencing input was central memory CD4+ T cells from blood. The receptor source for this set is a woman between 25 and 40 years old in good health.

The V gene is TRBV4-2, the J gene TRBJ2-1; D is perhaps TRBD1 (7 bases). This CDR3 contains 15 residues. Germline lookup yields CDR1 LGHNA and CDR2 YNFKEQ. V dropped 8 bases and J dropped 3 bases, with 17 bases sitting between them. CDR3 region: CASALGQGGYNEQFF. DNA for the CDR3: TGTGCCAGCGCCCTTGGGCAGGGGGGCTACAATGAGCAGTTCTTC.

This clone turned up a few times. The chain has TRBV6-5 and TRBJ2-1, with 8 bases lining up with TRBD2. Germline assignment: CDR1 MNHEY and CDR2 SVGAGI. This CDR3 spans 16 amino acids. Trimming cost V 0 bases and J 10 bases; bases outside gene matches: 11. The CDR3 DNA reads as TGTGCCAGCAGTTACTCACGGGAGGGCCTTAAAAAGGAGCAGTTCTTC. This sequence encodes CASSYSREGLKKEQFF.

This clone was seen a handful of times. The chain uses TRBV2 and TRBJ2-1; no firm D call. The V end lost 2 bases, the J end lost 7 bases, and 3 bases lay between the germline ends. Germline V gene lookup returns CDR1 SNHLY and CDR2 FYNNEI. This CDR3 comprises 11 residues. The CDR3 DNA is TGTGCCAGCAGTGAATCGAATGAGCAGTTCTTC. Translating gives CASSESNEQFF.

This clone showed up just a few times. This chain links TRBV11-1 with TRBJ2-3; tentative D call: TRBD2 (5 bases). This CDR3 region has 16 residues. V was cut by 5 bases and J by 2 bases, with 17 bases left in between. Germline CDR1 and CDR2: SGHAT and FQDESV (reference sequence). CDR3 sequence: CASSLRGLGNTDTQYF. The CDR3 DNA follows: TGTGCCAGCAGCCTCCGAGGCCTCGGGAACACAGATACGCAGTATTTT. The full variable domain, rest sourced from reference TRBV11-1 and TRBJ2-3, is EAEVAQSPRYKITEKSQAVAFWCDPISGHATLYWYRQILGQGPELLVQFQDESVVDDSQLPKDRFSAERLKGVDSTLKIQPAELGDSAMYLCASSLRGLGNTDTQYFGPGTRLTVL.

This clone came up a few times. The chain employs TRBV11-3 and TRBJ2-2, with D possibly TRBD1 on 5 matching bases. The CDR3 extends over 14 amino acids. Germline-derived CDR1 and CDR2 are SGHNT and YENEEA. Trimming took off 5 bases at V and 1 base at J, with 8 bases between the two ends. The CDR3: CASSQGQNTGELFF. The DNA for the CDR3 is TGTGCCAGCAGCCAGGGCCAGAACACCGGGGAGCTGTTTTTT. The full variable domain, in which reference TRBV11-3 and TRBJ2-2 provide the parts outside the CDR3, is EAGVVQSPRYKIIEKKQPVAFWCNPISGHNTLYWYLQNLGQGPELLIRYENEEAVDDSQLPKDRFSAERLKGVDSTLKIQPAELGDSAVYLCASSQGQNTGELFFGEGSRLTVL.

This chain joins TRBV25-1 and TRBJ2-1; TRBD2 might be the D (6 bases). Trimming took off 7 bases at V and 9 bases at J, with 22 bases between the two ends. Germline V gene data show CDR1 as MGHDK and CDR2 as SYGVNS. This CDR3 has 15 residues. CDR3 sequence reads: CASKGSLADLGEQFF. In nucleotides, the CDR3 is TGTGCCAGCAAAGGGTCACTAGCTGATTTAGGTGAGCAGTTCTTC.

A remark on this clone: At the DNA level, this CDR3 is encoded by other sequences in the same sample as well. The chain carries TRBV7-9 and TRBJ2-1; 13 bases are a match to TRBD2. The CDR3 is made up of 16 amino acids. CDR1 is SEHNR and CDR2 is FQNEAQ in the germline V gene (reference sequence). Germline trimming cut 5 bases from V and 6 bases from J; bases unmatched to any gene: 7. CDR3 residues: CASSPRGTSGTNEQFF. Written as DNA, the CDR3 is TGTGCCAGCAGCCCCAGGGGGACTAGCGGGACCAATGAGCAGTTCTTC.

This clone appeared many times. V usage is TRBV5-1 and J usage is TRBJ2-1; TRBD2 matches at 9 bases. The CDR3 is made up of 16 amino acids. V lost 9 bases, J lost 6 bases, and 16 bases stayed unmatched. Germline assignment: CDR1 SGHRS and CDR2 YFSETQ. CDR3 residues: CATGEGTSLMINEQFF. The CDR3 bases are TGCGCCACCGGTGAAGGGACTAGCTTGATGATCAATGAGCAGTTCTTC.

This clone was observed a few times. CDR3 sequence (DNA): TGCGCCAGCAGCCAAGACTCCCGGGACAGGGGGCAAGAGACCCAGTACTTC. Amino acids: CASSQDSRDRGQETQYF. V gene TRBV4-3 combines with J gene TRBJ2-5; TRBD1 matches 11 bases. CDR3 length equals 17 residues. V was pared by 0 bases and J by 2 bases, with 5 bases of the junction left unmatched. Germline-derived CDR1 and CDR2 are LGHNA and YSLEER.

The chain recombines TRBV7-6 with TRBJ2-3, with 7 bases aligning to TRBD2. V lost 6 bases and J lost 5; bases outside the gene matches: 11. This CDR3 is 15 amino acids long. Germline values: CDR1 SGHVS, CDR2 FNYEAQ. The CDR3 loop reads CASSREAGVVDTQYF. CDR3 sequence (DNA): TGTGCCAGCAGTCGAGAGGCGGGAGTGGTAGATACGCAGTATTTT.

This clone was observed a few times. This chain links TRBV2 with TRBJ2-1; 9 bases map to TRBD1. V was clipped by 5 bases and J by 3 bases; unmatched bases: 8. The CDR3 is 16 residues long. Germline CDR1 and CDR2: SNHLY and FYNNEI. Here the CDR3 DNA reads TGTGCCAGCAGTTTCCTCGGGACAGGGAACTACAATGAGCAGTTCTTC. As protein: CASSFLGTGNYNEQFF.